This T cell receptor beta chain is drawn from a study of response to subunit inactivated influenza vaccine. The study, taken as a whole, reports: The authors offered the suggestion that each seasonal influenza vaccination recruits few new T cells.

V shed 4 bases, J shed 5 bases, and the junction held 23 bases outside the gene matches. CDR1 and CDR2 from the germline V gene are LGHNA and YNFKEQ. CDR3 size: 20 residues. There are many counts of this clonotype. Its antigen is not known. TCRdb re-derived calls from the RT-PCR reads in MiXCR, one entry per CDR3 protein. The data contain about 520,000 distinct CDR3 sequences, approximately 7.7% of them singletons. The sequencing used PBMCs from blood, collected 23 to 25 months after vaccination. The sequence was collected from a man aged 45 to 75 who received an inactivated influenza vaccine. The J gene is TRBJ2-5, the V gene TRBV4-2; 9 bases align to TRBD2. The CDR3 DNA is TGTGCCAGCAGCCCCTCTAGGACCGGGGTCAGCGGGGGGCGTTTGGAGACCCAGTACTTC. Protein product: CASSPSRTGVSGGRLETQYF.